This paragraph reports one TCR beta chain. Its matching antigen is unknown. The data belong to a study of T cell repertoires in cytomegalovirus infection. Study-level points and caveats: Cumulative public TCR beta family frequency identified carriers of CMV plus the relevant HLA.

TCRdb used MiXCR to reprocess the reads, holding one entry per CDR3 protein. This sample yields hundreds of thousands of distinct CDR3 sequences, of which around 29% are seen a single time; 15% to 20% belongs to the top ten. Germline CDR1 reads SGDLS; CDR2 reads YYNGEE. V was cut by 3 bases and J by 5 bases, with 3 bases left in between. This CDR3 is built from 11 residues. The sequence came from a human donor in good health (CMV status not recorded). Some clones in this sample may be carry-over from other donors' samples. The chain recombines TRBV9 with TRBJ2-1; D unresolved. The input for sequencing was cultured PBMCs, taken from culture after CMV antigen stimulation. The CDR3 protein is CASSGDNEQFF. CDR3 nucleotide sequence: TGTGCCAGCAGCGGGGACAATGAGCAGTTCTTC.